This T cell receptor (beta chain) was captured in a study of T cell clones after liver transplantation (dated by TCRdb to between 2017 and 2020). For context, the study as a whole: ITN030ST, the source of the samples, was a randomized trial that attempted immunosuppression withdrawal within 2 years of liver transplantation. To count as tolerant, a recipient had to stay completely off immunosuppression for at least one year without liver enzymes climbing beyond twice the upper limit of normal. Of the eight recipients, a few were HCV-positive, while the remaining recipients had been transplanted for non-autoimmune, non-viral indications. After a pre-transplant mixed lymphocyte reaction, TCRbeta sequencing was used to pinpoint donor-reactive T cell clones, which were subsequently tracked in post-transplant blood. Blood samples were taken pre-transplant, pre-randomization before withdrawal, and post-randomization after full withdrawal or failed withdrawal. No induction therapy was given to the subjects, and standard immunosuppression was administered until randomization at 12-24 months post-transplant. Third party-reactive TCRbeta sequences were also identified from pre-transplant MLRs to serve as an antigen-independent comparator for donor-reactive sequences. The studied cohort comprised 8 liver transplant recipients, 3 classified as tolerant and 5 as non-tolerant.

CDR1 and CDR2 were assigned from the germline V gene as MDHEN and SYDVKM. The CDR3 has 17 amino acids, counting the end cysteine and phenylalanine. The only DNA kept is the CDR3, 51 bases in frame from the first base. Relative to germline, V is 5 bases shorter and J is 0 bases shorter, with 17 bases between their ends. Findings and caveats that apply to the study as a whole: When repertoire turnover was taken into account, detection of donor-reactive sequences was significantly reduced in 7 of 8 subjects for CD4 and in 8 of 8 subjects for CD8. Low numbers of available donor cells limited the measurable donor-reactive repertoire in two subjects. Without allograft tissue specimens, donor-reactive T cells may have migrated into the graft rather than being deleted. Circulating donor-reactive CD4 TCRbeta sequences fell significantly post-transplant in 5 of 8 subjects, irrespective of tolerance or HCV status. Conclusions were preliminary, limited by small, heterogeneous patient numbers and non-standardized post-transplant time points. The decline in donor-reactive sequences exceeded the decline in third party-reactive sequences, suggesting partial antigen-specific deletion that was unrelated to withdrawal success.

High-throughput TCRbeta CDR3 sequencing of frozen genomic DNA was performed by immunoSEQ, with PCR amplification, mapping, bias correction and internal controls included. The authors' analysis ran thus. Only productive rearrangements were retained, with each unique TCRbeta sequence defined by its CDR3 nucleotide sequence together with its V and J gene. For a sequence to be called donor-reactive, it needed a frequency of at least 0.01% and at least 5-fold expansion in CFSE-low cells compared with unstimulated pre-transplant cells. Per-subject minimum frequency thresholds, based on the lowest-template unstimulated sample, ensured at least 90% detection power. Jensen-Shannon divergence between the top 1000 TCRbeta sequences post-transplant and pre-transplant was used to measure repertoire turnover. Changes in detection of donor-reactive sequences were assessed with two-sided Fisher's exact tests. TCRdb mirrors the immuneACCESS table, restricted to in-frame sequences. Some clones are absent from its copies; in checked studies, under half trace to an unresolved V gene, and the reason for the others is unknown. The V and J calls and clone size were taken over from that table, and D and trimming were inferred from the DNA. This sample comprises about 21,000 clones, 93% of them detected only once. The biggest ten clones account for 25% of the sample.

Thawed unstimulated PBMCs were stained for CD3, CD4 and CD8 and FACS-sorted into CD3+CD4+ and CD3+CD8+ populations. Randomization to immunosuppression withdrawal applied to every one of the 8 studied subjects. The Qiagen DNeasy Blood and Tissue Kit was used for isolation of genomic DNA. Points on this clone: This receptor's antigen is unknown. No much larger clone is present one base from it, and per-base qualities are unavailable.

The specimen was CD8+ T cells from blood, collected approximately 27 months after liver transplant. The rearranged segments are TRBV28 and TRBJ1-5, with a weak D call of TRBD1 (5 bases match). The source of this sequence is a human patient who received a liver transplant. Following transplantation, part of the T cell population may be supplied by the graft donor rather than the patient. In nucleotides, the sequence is TGTGCCAGCAGTAAGCACCCGGGGACTTATAGCAATCAGCCCCAGCATTTT. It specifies CASSKHPGTYSNQPQHF.